The entry that follows covers one T cell receptor beta chain sequence. This entry is derived from a study of shared clonotypes between healthy human individuals. For the study at large: The people who gave samples were two women and a few men aged 18 to 49.

This CDR3 comprises 15 residues. In germline, CDR1 is SGDLS, CDR2 YYNGEE. The V end lost 1 base, the J end lost 3 bases, and 12 bases lay between the germline ends. The assay was immunoSEQ multiplex PCR, and TCRdb's table has in-frame clones only and misses some. The sample holds under 1,900,000 clones; about 98.5% are singletons and the top ten take approximately 0.38%. V gene TRBV9 combines with J gene TRBJ2-3; D gene ambiguous. The sequence came from a man younger than 45 in good health. Sequencing used naive CD4+ T cells sorted from blood. The subset: CD45RA+ positively selected. In DNA form, the CDR3 reads TGTGCCAGCAGCGTATTCGCAGATTATACAGATACGCAGTATTTT. Its translation: CASSVFADYTDTQYF.